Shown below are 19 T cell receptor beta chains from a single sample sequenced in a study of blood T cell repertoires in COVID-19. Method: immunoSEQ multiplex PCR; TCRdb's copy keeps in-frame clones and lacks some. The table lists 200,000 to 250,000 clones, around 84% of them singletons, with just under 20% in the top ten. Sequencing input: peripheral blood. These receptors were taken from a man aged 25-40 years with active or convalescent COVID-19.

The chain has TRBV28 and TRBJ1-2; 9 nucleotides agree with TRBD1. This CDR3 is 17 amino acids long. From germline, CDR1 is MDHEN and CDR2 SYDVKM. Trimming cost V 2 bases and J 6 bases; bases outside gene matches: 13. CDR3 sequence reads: CASSLGSNRGHWDGYTF. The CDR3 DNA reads TGTGCCAGCAGTTTAGGATCAAACAGGGGGCATTGGGATGGCTACACCTTC.

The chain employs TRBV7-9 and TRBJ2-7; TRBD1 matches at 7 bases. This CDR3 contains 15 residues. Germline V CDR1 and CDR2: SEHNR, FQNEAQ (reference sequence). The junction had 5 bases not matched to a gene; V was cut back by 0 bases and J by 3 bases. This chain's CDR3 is CASSLADRAYYEQYF. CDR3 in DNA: TGTGCCAGCAGCTTAGCAGACAGGGCCTACTACGAGCAGTACTTC.

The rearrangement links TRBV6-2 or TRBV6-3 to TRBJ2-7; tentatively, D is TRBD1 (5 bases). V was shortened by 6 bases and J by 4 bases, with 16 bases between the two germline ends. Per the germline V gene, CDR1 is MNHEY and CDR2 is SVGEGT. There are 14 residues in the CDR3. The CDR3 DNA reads TGTGCCAGCAGCGCAGGGAATCCCCCTTACGAGCAGTACTTC. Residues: CASSAGNPPYEQYF.

The CDR3 DNA is TGCGCCAGCCCCCTGTCGGACAGGCGGCACGAGCAGTACTTC. This gives the protein CASPLSDRRHEQYF. The chain employs TRBV23-1 and TRBJ2-7; TRBD1 matches at 7 bases. TRBV23-1 has ORF status, its function being uncertain. The V gene end was trimmed by 8 bases and the J gene end by 5 bases; junction bases not matched to a gene: 12. The CDR3 loop spans 14 amino acids.

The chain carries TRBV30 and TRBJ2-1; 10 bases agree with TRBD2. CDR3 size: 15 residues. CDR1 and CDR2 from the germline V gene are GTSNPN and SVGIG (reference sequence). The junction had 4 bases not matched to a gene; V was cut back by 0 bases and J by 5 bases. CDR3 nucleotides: TGTGCCTGGAGTGTACAGCGGGGGGGTAACAATGAGCAGTTCTTC. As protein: CAWSVQRGGNNEQFF.

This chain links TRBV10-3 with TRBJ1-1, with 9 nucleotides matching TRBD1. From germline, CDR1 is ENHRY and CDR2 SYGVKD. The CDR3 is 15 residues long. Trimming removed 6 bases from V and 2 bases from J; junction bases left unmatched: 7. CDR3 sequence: CAIRPATGGNTEAFF. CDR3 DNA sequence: TGTGCCATCAGGCCAGCGACAGGGGGAAACACTGAAGCTTTCTTT.

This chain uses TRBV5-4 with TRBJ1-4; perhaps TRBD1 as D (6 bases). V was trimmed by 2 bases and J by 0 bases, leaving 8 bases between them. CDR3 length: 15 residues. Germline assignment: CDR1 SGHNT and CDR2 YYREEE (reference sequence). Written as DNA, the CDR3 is TGTGCCAGCAGCTTACAGGGAGCAACTAATGAAAAACTGTTTTTT. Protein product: CASSLQGATNEKLFF.

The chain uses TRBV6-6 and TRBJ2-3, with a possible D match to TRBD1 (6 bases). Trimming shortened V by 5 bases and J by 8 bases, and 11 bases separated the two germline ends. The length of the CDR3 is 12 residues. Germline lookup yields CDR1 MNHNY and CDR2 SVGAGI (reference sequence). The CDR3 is CASSPGDFTQYF. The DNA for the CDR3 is TGTGCCAGCAGTCCAGGGGATTTTACGCAGTATTTT.

As DNA, the CDR3 is TGTGCCAGCAGCTTAGGAATTGGCGGGACCCAGTACTTC. Its protein is CASSLGIGGTQYF. The chain employs TRBV7-9 and TRBJ2-5; the D is unclear. V was cut by 1 base and J by 7 bases, with 10 bases left in between. Per germline, CDR1 SEHNR and CDR2 FQNEAQ (reference sequence). CDR3 length: 13 residues.

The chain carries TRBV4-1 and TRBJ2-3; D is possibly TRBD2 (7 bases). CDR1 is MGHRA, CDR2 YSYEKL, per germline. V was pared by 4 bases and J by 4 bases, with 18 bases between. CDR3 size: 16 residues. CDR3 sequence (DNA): TGCGCCAGCAGCCGCGGGGGCGGGAGTGCGCCAGATACGCAGTATTTT. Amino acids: CASSRGGGSAPDTQYF.

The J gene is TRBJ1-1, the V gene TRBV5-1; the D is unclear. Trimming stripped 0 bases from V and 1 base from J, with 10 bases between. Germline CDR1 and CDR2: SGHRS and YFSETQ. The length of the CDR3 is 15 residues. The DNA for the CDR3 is TGCGCCAGCAGCTTGGCCGAGGGTGAGAACACTGAAGCTTTCTTT. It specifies CASSLAEGENTEAFF.

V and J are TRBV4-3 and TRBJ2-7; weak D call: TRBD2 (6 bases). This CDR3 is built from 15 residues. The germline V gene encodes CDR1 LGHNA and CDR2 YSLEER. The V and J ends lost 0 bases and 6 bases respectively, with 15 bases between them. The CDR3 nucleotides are TGCGCCAGCAGCCAAGAGAGGGAACTAGCACGCGAGCAGTACTTC. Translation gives CASSQERELAREQYF.

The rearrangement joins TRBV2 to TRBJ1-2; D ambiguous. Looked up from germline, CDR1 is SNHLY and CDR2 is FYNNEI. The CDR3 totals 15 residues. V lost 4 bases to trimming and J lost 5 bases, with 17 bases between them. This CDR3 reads CASSGPEAASYGYTF. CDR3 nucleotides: TGTGCCAGCAGTGGGCCCGAGGCCGCATCGTATGGCTACACCTTC. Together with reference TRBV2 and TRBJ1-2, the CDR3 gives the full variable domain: EPEVTQTPSHQVTQMGQEVILRCVPISNHLYFYWYRQILGQKVEFLVSFYNNEISEKSEIFDDQFSVERPDGSNFTLKIRSTKLEDSAMYFCASSGPEAASYGYTFGSGTRLTVV.

Here the CDR3 reads CASSDSSSGASFF. The CDR3 DNA reads TGTGCCAGCAGTGACTCGTCGTCAGGCGCGTCGTTCTTC. This chain joins TRBV6-4 and TRBJ2-1, with unresolved D. Germline CDR1 reads MRHNA; CDR2 reads SNTAGT. This CDR3 has 13 amino acids. V was pared by 0 bases and J by 15 bases, with 15 bases between.

CDR3 DNA sequence: TGCGCCAGCAGCTTGGCCGGGCGGGGTAGCACAGATACGCAGTATTTT. Translation: CASSLAGRGSTDTQYF. The rearrangement uses TRBV5-1 and TRBJ2-3; D may be TRBD2 (6 bases). V lost 0 bases and J 0 bases, leaving 11 bases between the germline ends. The CDR3 totals 16 residues. Germline V gene lookup returns CDR1 SGHRS and CDR2 YFSETQ.

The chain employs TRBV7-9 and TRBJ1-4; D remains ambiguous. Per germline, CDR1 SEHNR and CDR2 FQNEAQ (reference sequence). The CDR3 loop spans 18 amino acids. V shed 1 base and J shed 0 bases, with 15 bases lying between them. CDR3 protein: CASSLVATREATNEKLFF. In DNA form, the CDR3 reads TGTGCCAGCAGCTTAGTGGCCACGAGGGAAGCAACTAATGAAAAACTGTTTTTT.

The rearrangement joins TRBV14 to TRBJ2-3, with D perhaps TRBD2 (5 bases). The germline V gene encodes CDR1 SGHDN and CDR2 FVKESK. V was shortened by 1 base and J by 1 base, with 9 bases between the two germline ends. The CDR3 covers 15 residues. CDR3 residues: CASSQGLRGTDTQYF. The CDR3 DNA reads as TGTGCCAGCAGCCAAGGCCTGAGGGGCACAGATACGCAGTATTTT.

CDR3 amino acids: CASSPRRGQPQHF. The CDR3 DNA follows: TGTGCCAGCAGTCCCCGAAGGGGACAGCCCCAGCATTTT. J is TRBJ1-5 and V is TRBV12-3 or TRBV12-4; D might be TRBD1 (5 bases). The length of the CDR3 is 13 residues. Deletions cut 5 bases from V and 7 bases from J, with 12 bases between.

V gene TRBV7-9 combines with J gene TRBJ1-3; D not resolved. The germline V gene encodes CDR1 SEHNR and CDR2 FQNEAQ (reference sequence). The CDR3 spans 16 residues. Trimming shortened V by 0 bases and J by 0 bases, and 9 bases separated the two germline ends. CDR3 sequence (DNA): TGTGCCAGCAGCTTAGCGCTAGGGAGCTCTGGAAACACCATATATTTT. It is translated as CASSLALGSSGNTIYF.